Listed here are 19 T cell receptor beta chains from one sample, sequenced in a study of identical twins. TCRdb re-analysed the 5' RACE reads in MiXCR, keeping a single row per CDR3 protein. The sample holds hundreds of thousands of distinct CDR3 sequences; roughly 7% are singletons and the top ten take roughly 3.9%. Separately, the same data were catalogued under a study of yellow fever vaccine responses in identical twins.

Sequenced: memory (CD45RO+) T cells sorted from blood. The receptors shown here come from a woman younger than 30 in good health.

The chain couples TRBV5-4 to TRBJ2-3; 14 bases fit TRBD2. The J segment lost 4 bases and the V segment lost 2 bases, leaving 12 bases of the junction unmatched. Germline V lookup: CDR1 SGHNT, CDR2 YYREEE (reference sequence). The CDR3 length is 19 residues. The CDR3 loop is CASSFLGLAGGGRSDTQYF. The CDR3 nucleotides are TGTGCCAGCAGCTTCTTAGGACTAGCGGGAGGAGGTCGTTCAGATACGCAGTATTTT. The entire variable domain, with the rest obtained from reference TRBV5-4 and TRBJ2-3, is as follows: ETGVTQSPTHLIKTRGQQVTLRCSSQSGHNTVSWYQQALGQGPQFIFQYYREEENGRGNFPPRFSGLQFPNYSSELNVNALELDDSALYLCASSFLGLAGGGRSDTQYFGPGTRLTVL.

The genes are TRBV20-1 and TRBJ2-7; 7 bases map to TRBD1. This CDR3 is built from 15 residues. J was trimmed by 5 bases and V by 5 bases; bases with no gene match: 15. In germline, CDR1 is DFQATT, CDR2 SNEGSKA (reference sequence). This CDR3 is CSAGLPDRVAHEQYF. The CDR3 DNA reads TGCAGTGCTGGGCTCCCAGACAGGGTGGCCCACGAGCAGTACTTC.

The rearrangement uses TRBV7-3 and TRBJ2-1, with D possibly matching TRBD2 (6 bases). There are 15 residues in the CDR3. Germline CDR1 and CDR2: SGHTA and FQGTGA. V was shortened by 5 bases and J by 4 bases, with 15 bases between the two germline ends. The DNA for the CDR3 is TGTGCCAGCAGCCTCGGGGCTAGCGAGTACAATGAGCAGTTCTTC. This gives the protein CASSLGASEYNEQFF.

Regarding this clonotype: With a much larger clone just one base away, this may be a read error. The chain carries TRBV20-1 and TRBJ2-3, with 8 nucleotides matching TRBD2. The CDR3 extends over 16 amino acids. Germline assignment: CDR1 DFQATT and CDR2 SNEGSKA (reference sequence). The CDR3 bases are TGCTGTGCCATCCCCGGACTAGCCGAAAGCACAGATACGCAGTATTTT. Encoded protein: CCAIPGLAESTDTQYF.

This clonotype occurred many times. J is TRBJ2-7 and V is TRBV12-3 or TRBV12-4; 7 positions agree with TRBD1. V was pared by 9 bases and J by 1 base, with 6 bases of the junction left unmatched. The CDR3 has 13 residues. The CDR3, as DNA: TGTGCCAGTTTGGTACAGGGGTCCTACGAGCAGTACTTC. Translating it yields CASLVQGSYEQYF.

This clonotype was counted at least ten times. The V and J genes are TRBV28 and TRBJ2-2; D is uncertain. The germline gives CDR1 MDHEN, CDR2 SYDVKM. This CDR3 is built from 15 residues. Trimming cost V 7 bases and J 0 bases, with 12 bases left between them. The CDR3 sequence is CASKRPTSNTGELFF. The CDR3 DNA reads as TGTGCCAGCAAAAGACCCACTTCGAACACCGGGGAGCTGTTTTTT.

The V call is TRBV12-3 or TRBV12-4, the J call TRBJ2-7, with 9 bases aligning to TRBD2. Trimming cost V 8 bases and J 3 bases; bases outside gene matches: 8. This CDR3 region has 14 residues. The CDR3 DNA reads TGTGCCAGCCGACGGAGTAGCGGGGGCTACGAGCAGTACTTC. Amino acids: CASRRSSGGYEQYF.

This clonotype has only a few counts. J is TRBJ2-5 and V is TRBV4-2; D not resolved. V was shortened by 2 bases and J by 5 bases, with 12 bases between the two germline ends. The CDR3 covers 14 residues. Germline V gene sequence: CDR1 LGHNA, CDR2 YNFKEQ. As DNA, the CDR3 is TGTGCCAGCAGCCAAACCGGTTACGGGGAGACCCAGTACTTC. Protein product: CASSQTGYGETQYF.

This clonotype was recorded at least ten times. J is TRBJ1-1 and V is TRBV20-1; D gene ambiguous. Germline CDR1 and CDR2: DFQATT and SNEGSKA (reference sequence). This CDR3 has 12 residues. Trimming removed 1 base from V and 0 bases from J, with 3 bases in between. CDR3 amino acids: CSARVLNTEAFF. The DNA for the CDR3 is TGCAGTGCTAGAGTTTTGAACACTGAAGCTTTCTTT.

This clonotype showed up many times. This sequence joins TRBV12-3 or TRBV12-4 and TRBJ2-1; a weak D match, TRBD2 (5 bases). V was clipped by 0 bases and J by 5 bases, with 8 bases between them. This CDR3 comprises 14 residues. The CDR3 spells CASSLASGNNEQFF. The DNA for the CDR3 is TGTGCCAGCAGTTTAGCGTCGGGAAACAATGAGCAGTTCTTC.

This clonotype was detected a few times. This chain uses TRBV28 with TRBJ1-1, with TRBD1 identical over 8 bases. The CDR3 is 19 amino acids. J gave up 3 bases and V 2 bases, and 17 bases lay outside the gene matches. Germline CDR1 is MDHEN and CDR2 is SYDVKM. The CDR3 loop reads CASSLLKTGGWGLDTEAFF. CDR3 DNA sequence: TGTGCCAGCAGTTTACTAAAAACAGGGGGTTGGGGTTTGGACACTGAAGCTTTCTTT.

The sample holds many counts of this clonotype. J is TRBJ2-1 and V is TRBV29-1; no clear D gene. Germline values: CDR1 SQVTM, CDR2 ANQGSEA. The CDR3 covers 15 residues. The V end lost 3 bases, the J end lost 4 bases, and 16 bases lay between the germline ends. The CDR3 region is CSVEVPSQRYNEQFF. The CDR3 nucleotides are TGCAGCGTTGAGGTCCCCAGTCAAAGGTACAATGAGCAGTTCTTC.

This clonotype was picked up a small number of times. The CDR3 sequence: CASSLVVGFYEQFF. In nucleotides, the CDR3 is TGCGCCAGCAGCTTGGTAGTGGGGTTCTATGAGCAGTTCTTC. The V call is TRBV5-1, the J call TRBJ2-1; no reliable D call. V was cut by 0 bases and J by 8 bases, with 12 bases left in between. The CDR3 length is 14 residues. Germline V gene data show CDR1 as SGHRS and CDR2 as YFSETQ.

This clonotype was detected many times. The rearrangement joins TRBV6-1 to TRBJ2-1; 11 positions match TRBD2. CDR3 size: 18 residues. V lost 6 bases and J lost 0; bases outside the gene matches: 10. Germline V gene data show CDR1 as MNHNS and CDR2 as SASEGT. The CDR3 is CASRELAGASSSYNEQFF. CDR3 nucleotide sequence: TGTGCCAGCAGAGAACTAGCGGGAGCTTCCAGCTCCTACAATGAGCAGTTCTTC.

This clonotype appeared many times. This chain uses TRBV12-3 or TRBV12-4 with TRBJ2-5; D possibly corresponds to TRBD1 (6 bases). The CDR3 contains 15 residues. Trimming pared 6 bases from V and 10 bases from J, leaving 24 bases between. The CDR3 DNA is TGTGCCAGCAGCCTACGGGACAAGCGGCCGGTGGACCAGTACTTC. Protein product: CASSLRDKRPVDQYF.

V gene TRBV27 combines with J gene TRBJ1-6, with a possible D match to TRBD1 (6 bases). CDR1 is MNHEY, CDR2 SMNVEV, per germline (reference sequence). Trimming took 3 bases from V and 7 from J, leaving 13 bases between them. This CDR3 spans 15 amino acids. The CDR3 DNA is TGTGCCAGCAGTTTGGAGGGGGGATACAATTCACCCCTCCACTTT. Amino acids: CASSLEGGYNSPLHF.

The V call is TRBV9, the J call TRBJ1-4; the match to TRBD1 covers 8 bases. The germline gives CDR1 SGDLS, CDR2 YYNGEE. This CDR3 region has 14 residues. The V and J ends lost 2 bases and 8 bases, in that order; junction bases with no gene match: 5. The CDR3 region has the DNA TGTGCCAGCAGCGTGGACAGGGAAAGCGAAAAACTGTTTTTT. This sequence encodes CASSVDRESEKLFF.

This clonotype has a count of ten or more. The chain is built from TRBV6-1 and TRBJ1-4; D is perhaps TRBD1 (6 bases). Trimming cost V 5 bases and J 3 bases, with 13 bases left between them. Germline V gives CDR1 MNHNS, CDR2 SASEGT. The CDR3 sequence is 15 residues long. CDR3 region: CASSPPGGANEKLFF. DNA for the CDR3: TGTGCCAGCAGTCCTCCGGGGGGCGCTAATGAAAAACTGTTTTTT.

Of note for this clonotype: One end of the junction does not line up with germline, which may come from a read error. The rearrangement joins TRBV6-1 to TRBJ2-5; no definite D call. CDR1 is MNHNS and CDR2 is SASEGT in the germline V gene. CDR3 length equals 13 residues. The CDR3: CQHKSAIGETQYF. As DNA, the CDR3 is TGCCAGCATAAGTCGGCGATCGGAGAGACCCAGTACTTC.